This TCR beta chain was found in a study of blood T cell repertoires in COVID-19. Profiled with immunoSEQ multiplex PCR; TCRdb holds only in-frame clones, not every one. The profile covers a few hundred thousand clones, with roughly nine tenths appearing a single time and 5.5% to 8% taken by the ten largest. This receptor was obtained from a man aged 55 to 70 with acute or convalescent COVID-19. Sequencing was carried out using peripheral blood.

CDR3 nucleotides: TGTGCCAGCAGCTTGCGGGAGACATACAATGAGCAGTTCTTC. It encodes CASSLRETYNEQFF. The chain has TRBV28 and TRBJ2-1; 7 positions match TRBD2. This CDR3 contains 14 residues. Germline loops: CDR1 MDHEN, CDR2 SYDVKM. V gave up 6 bases and J gave up 4 bases; unmatched junction bases: 6.